The clone carrying this T cell receptor beta chain appeared a few times. No antigen is known for it. Trimming pared 2 bases from V and 10 bases from J, leaving 14 bases between. CDR1 is SGHDN and CDR2 is FVKESK in the germline V gene. This CDR3 is 13 amino acids long. This entry is derived from a study of beta chain features in type 1 diabetes. Study results and limitations: For patients, the naive, central memory and Treg TCRB repertoires appeared more alike than for healthy donors. Insertion counts at VDJ junctions were lower in type 1 diabetes patients, who also showed more deletions there. cDNA-based reads could over-represent cells with high TCR expression. For Type 1 diabetes patients, all four CD4+ subsets carried TCRB CDR3s that were moderately but significantly shorter.

Sequenced material consisted of expressed TCRB transcripts (all of the isolated RNA was reverse transcribed). Generated by immunoSEQ multiplex PCR, the TCRdb table keeps only in-frame clones and is missing some. The sample includes hundreds of thousands of clones, 13% seen only once; the top ten take less than 0.025%. The rearrangement links TRBV14 to TRBJ1-1; D gene uncertain. This clonotype was sampled from a man aged 18 to 29 with type 1 diabetes. Sequenced material: naive CD4+ T cells from blood. CDR3 sequence (DNA): TGTGCCAGCAGCCAAAGCCCCGTGGTAAGAGCTTTCTTT. Translating gives CASSQSPVVRAFF. Together with reference TRBV14 and TRBJ1-1, the CDR3 gives the full variable domain: EAGVTQFPSHSVIEKGQTVTLRCDPISGHDNLYWYRRVMGKEIKFLLHFVKESKQDESGMPNNRFLAERTGGTYSTLKVQPAELEDSGVYFCASSQSPVVRAFFGQGTRLTVV.